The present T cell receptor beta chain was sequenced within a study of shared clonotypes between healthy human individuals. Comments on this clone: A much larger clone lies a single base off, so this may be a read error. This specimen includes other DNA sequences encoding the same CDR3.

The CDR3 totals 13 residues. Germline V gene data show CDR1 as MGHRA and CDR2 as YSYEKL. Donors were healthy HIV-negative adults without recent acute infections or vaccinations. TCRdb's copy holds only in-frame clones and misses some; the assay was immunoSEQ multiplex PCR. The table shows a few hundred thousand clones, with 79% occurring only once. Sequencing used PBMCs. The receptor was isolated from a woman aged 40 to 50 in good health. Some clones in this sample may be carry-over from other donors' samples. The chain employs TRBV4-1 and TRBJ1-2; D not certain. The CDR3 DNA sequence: TGCGCTAGCAGCCAAGATTCCCCGACTGGCTACACCTTC. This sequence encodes CASSQDSPTGYTF.